This TCR beta chain was profiled in a study of T-cell reconstitution after alpha-beta-depleted transplantation in children. As concerns this clonotype: The junction departs from the called germline gene at one end, perhaps through a read error.

This CDR3 has 14 amino acids. CDR1 and CDR2 (germline): SGHRS, YFSETQ. The library targeted TCRbeta and was prepared with unique molecular identifiers. Via MiXCR, TCRdb re-called the PCR reads, giving one row per CDR3 protein. The repertoire holds roughly 280,000 distinct CDR3 sequences, with about 9.9% as singletons. Specimen: peripheral blood, collected 180 days after TCRalphabeta/CD19-depleted stem cell transplant. This TCR was sampled from a male patient aged 2-10 years who had a stem cell transplant for chronic granulomatous disease, so the T cells may come from the graft donor. The V and J genes are TRBV5-1 and TRBJ2-2; D is possibly TRBD2 (5 bases). CDR3 DNA: TGCGCCAGCAGCTTGGTGACGGAGACCGGGGAGCCGTTTTTT. Translation gives CASSLVTETGEPFF. The whole variable domain, filled in from reference TRBV5-1 and TRBJ2-2, reads KAGVTQTPRYLIKTRGQQVTLSCSPISGHRSVSWYQQTPGQGLQFLFEYFSETQRNKGNFPGRFSGRQFSNSRSEMNVSTLELGDSALYLCASSLVTETGEPFFGEGSRLTVL.